What follows are 29 T cell receptor beta chains derived from one specimen sequenced in a study of T cells in localized non-small cell lung cancer. Repertoires were generated with immunoSEQ multiplex PCR, while TCRdb's copy carries only in-frame clones and drops some. The sample contains approximately 1,600 clones, over 25% of which appear only once. Sequencing used lung tumor tissue, obtained before any cancer treatment. The receptors here all came from a man aged 35 to 70 with stage I lung adenocarcinoma.

This sequence joins TRBV6-8 and TRBJ2-2; TRBD1 or TRBD2 may be the D gene (5 bases each). Germline CDR1 MNHGY, CDR2 SAAAGT. The V and J ends lost 4 bases and 0 bases respectively, with 12 bases between them. There are 16 residues in the CDR3. The CDR3 DNA sequence: TGTGCCAGCAGTTTCGGGGCCCTTTCGAACACCGGGGAGCTGTTTTTT. Its protein is CASSFGALSNTGELFF.

The rearrangement uses TRBV11-3 and TRBJ2-1; tentatively, D is TRBD2 (5 bases). CDR1 is SGHNT and CDR2 is YENEEA in the germline V gene. The CDR3 covers 17 residues. Between the trimmed V and J ends, which lost 5 bases and 0 bases, there was a span of 17 bases. The CDR3 DNA follows: TGTGCCAGCAGCCGGCGCAGCGGCGGTGGCTCCTACAATGAGCAGTTCTTC. Amino acids: CASSRRSGGGSYNEQFF.

The sample holds a few counts of this clone. J is TRBJ2-3 and V is TRBV19, with no clear D. Trimming took off 4 bases at V and 0 bases at J, with 8 bases between the two ends. This CDR3 contains 14 residues. Per the germline V gene, CDR1 is LNHDA and CDR2 is SQIVND (reference sequence). CDR3 coding DNA: TGTGCCAGTAGTAGTAGGCCCAGCACAGATACGCAGTATTTT. Its translation is CASSSRPSTDTQYF.

This chain connects TRBV29-1 to TRBJ2-3; D may be TRBD2 (5 bases). CDR3 size: 14 residues. Germline assignment: CDR1 SQVTM and CDR2 ANQGSEA. Between the trimmed V and J ends, which lost 3 bases and 1 base, there was a span of 11 bases. The CDR3 nucleotides read TGCAGCGTTGAGGACCCGAGGGGCACAGATACGCAGTATTTT. This gives the protein CSVEDPRGTDTQYF.

The chain links TRBV5-1 to TRBJ2-1, with D hard to call. CDR1 and CDR2 (germline): SGHRS, YFSETQ. The V end lost 0 bases, the J end lost 0 bases, and 7 bases lay between the germline ends. The CDR3 has 15 amino acids. CDR3 DNA sequence: TGCGCCAGCAGCTTGGAGTTGGGCTCCTACAATGAGCAGTTCTTC. Encoded protein: CASSLELGSYNEQFF.

In nucleotides, the CDR3 is TGTGCCAGCAGCCGCCTCGAGCCCGCCTACAATGAGCAGTTCTTC. Encoded protein: CASSRLEPAYNEQFF. The chain carries TRBV14 and TRBJ2-1, with D hard to call. V was pared by 4 bases and J by 2 bases, with 12 bases between. There are 15 residues in the CDR3. Germline V gives CDR1 SGHDN, CDR2 FVKESK.

This clone was counted a few times. The chain has TRBV9 and TRBJ2-2; D is uncertain. The germline V gene has CDR1 SGDLS and CDR2 YYNGEE. V was cut by 0 bases and J by 16 bases, with 16 bases left in between. The CDR3 runs to 13 residues. The CDR3 coding sequence is TGTGCCAGCAGCGTAGTCCCAGATGCCTCGCCGTTTTTT. This encodes CASSVVPDASPFF.

In its sample, this clone was seen a few times. This rearrangement joins TRBV11-3 to TRBJ2-7; possibly TRBD1 for D (7 bases). Per the germline V gene, CDR1 is SGHNT and CDR2 is YENEEA. V was pared by 5 bases and J by 4 bases, with 18 bases between. The CDR3 runs 15 residues. DNA of the CDR3: TGTGCCAGCAGCCTAGGTCAGGGGGACTTGTACGAGCAGTACTTC. Its translation is CASSLGQGDLYEQYF.

In this sample, this clone turned up a few times. This chain connects TRBV6-8 to TRBJ1-3; 9 bases map to TRBD1. CDR1 and CDR2 from the germline V gene are MNHGY and SAAAGT. This CDR3 region has 12 residues. CDR3 amino acids: CASGQGGNTIYF. CDR3 coding DNA: TGTGCATCGGGACAGGGAGGAAACACCATATATTTT.

This chain joins TRBV5-1 and TRBJ1-1, with D hard to call. The CDR3 extends over 14 amino acids. The V gene's germline CDR1 is SGHRS and CDR2 YFSETQ. Trimming took 4 bases from V and 0 from J, leaving 10 bases between them. CDR3 sequence: CASSETYMNTEAFF. CDR3 in DNA: TGCGCCAGCAGCGAGACCTATATGAACACTGAAGCTTTCTTT.

This chain connects TRBV19 to TRBJ2-5, with 8 positions matching TRBD1. The germline V gene encodes CDR1 LNHDA and CDR2 SQIVND (reference sequence). The CDR3 is 13 amino acids. Trimming removed 5 bases from V and 3 bases from J; junction bases left unmatched: 2. CDR3 in amino acids: CASSRDRKETQYF. CDR3 DNA sequence: TGTGCCAGTAGTCGGGACAGGAAAGAGACCCAGTACTTC.

V gene TRBV18 combines with J gene TRBJ2-3; 10 bases map to TRBD2. Germline V gene lookup returns CDR1 KGHSH and CDR2 LQKENI. The V gene end was trimmed by 8 bases and the J gene end by 0 bases; junction bases not matched to a gene: 5. The CDR3 covers 15 residues. CDR3 in amino acids: CASTKLAGSTDTQYF. CDR3 nucleotide sequence: TGTGCCAGCACAAAACTAGCGGGAAGCACAGATACGCAGTATTTT.

V and J are TRBV7-8 and TRBJ2-7; TRBD1 matches at 7 bases. From germline, CDR1 is SGHVS and CDR2 FQNEAQ. The length of the CDR3 is 13 residues. Losses at the gene ends were 3 bases for V and 4 bases for J; bases not matched to a gene: 3. CDR3 region: CASSFMDRYEQYF. As DNA, the CDR3 is TGTGCCAGCAGCTTCATGGACAGGTACGAGCAGTACTTC.

Relative to its sample, this clone is medium-sized. This chain connects TRBV11-3 to TRBJ2-4; D ambiguous. The V gene's germline CDR1 is SGHNT and CDR2 YENEEA. V gave up 2 bases and J gave up 1 base, with 6 bases separating them. The CDR3 loop spans 14 amino acids. In DNA form, the CDR3 reads TGTGCCAGCAGCTTACAGGTGGCCAAAAACATTCAGTACTTC. This encodes CASSLQVAKNIQYF.

This clone occurred a few times. The J gene is TRBJ2-3, the V gene TRBV11-3; TRBD2 matches 9 bases. CDR1 and CDR2 from the germline V gene are SGHNT and YENEEA. The CDR3 loop spans 14 amino acids. Trimming took 5 bases from V and 4 from J; bases not matched to a gene: 4. The chain's CDR3 is CASSRKREADTQYF. CDR3 sequence (DNA): TGTGCCAGCAGCAGGAAGCGGGAGGCAGATACGCAGTATTTT.

The genes are TRBV5-1 and TRBJ2-7; TRBD1 aligns across 8 bases. CDR1 SGHRS and CDR2 YFSETQ come from the germline V gene. CDR3 length: 14 residues. V trimming: 3 bases; J trimming: 2 bases; junction bases outside the gene matches: 4. The CDR3 reads CASSSKGQAYEQYF. The CDR3 bases are TGCGCCAGCAGCTCGAAGGGACAGGCCTACGAGCAGTACTTC.

The chain links TRBV5-1 to TRBJ2-5, with 9 bases matching TRBD1. From germline, CDR1 is SGHRS and CDR2 YFSETQ. CDR3 length: 15 residues. The V segment lost 3 bases and the J segment 5 bases; nucleotides outside the gene matches: 8. This CDR3 reads CASSSSGTGKETQYF. CDR3 in DNA: TGCGCCAGCAGCTCCTCCGGGACAGGGAAGGAGACCCAGTACTTC.

As concerns this clone: The junction does not match germline at one end; this may be a read error. The V and J genes are TRBV6-8 and TRBJ1-1, with TRBD1 matching over 7 bases. The germline gives CDR1 MNHGY, CDR2 SAAAGT. The CDR3 extends over 13 amino acids. This CDR3 is CAISTGVSTEAFF. CDR3 DNA: TGTGCCATCAGTACAGGGGTTAGCACTGAAGCTTTCTTT.

J is TRBJ2-1 and V is TRBV30; D remains ambiguous. The CDR3 is 12 amino acids. Germline V gene lookup returns CDR1 GTSNPN and CDR2 SVGIG (reference sequence). The V end was cut by 3 bases, the J end by 6 bases, with 9 bases between. CDR3 sequence: CAWSLGSNEQFF. CDR3 in DNA: TGTGCCTGGAGCCTAGGCTCCAATGAGCAGTTCTTC.

This clone is medium-sized by share. The J gene is TRBJ2-2, the V gene TRBV11-3; D is unresolved. The CDR3 contains 14 residues. The germline CDR1 and CDR2 sequences are SGHNT and YENEEA. V was clipped by 5 bases and J by 3 bases, with 10 bases between them. The CDR3 DNA is TGTGCCAGCAGCCCTCATAAAGACACCGGGGAGCTGTTTTTT. Amino acid sequence: CASSPHKDTGELFF.

The V and J genes are TRBV19 and TRBJ2-5; D is unclear. Trimming cost V 3 bases and J 4 bases, with 9 bases left between them. This CDR3 comprises 13 residues. The V gene's germline CDR1 is LNHDA and CDR2 SQIVND (reference sequence). CDR3 nucleotides: TGTGCCAGTAGTATGGGAAGGGCAGAGACCCAGTACTTC. Amino acids: CASSMGRAETQYF. Full variable domain (remainder filled in from reference TRBV19 and TRBJ2-5): DGGITQSPKYLFRKEGQNVTLSCEQNLNHDAMYWYRQDPGQGLRLIYYSQIVNDFQKGDIAEGYSVSREKKESFPLTVTSAQKNPTAFYLCASSMGRAETQYFGPGTRLLVL.

This clone is medium-sized in the sample. V usage is TRBV23-1 and J usage is TRBJ1-5, with D hard to call. TRBV23-1 is known as an ORF, though its function is uncertain. The ends were cut back, 6 bases at V and 1 base at J, with 19 bases in the middle. CDR3 length: 17 amino acids. The CDR3 DNA reads TGCGCCAGCAGCCAAGTACACGCAGGTCGCAGCAATCAGCCCCAGCATTTT. This gives the protein CASSQVHAGRSNQPQHF.

The chain uses TRBV28 and TRBJ1-2; 9 bases fit TRBD1. The length of the CDR3 is 12 residues. Germline lookup yields CDR1 MDHEN and CDR2 SYDVKM. Trimming cost V 10 bases and J 5 bases; bases outside gene matches: 5. The CDR3 is CATLDRGYGYTF. In DNA, the CDR3 is TGTGCCACCCTCGACAGGGGGTATGGCTACACCTTC.

This clone was recorded a few times. This rearrangement joins TRBV9 to TRBJ2-2, with 8 nucleotides matching TRBD1. CDR1 and CDR2 from the germline V gene are SGDLS and YYNGEE. The CDR3 is 15 residues long. Trimming took 6 bases from V and 4 from J; bases not matched to a gene: 8. The CDR3 region has the DNA TGTGCCAGCACCAAACAGGGGGTGATCACCGGGGAGCTGTTTTTT. It encodes CASTKQGVITGELFF.

This clone is medium-sized. The J gene is TRBJ2-7, the V gene TRBV4-1; possible D gene TRBD2, 5 bases. The germline CDR1 and CDR2 sequences are MGHRA and YSYEKL. CDR3 length: 15 amino acids. The V end was cut by 4 bases, the J end by 3 bases, with 16 bases between. The CDR3 DNA reads as TGCGCCAGCAGCCGGTTGGACGGTGGAGGCTACGAGCAGTACTTC. This translates into CASSRLDGGGYEQYF.

This clone was counted a single time. V usage is TRBV19 and J usage is TRBJ2-7; D tentatively reads TRBD1 or TRBD2 (7 bases each). CDR1 and CDR2 (germline): LNHDA, SQIVND (reference sequence). V was clipped by 3 bases and J by 0 bases, with 15 bases between them. The CDR3 sequence is 16 residues long. CDR3 in DNA: TGTGCCAGTAGTATTCAGGGGGGGACCGTCTCCTACGAGCAGTACTTC. Protein product: CASSIQGGTVSYEQYF.

By frequency in the sample, this clone is large. The J gene is TRBJ1-5, the V gene TRBV4-1, with D unresolved. Trimming took off 0 bases at V and 4 bases at J, with 7 bases between the two ends. Per germline, CDR1 MGHRA and CDR2 YSYEKL. The CDR3 length is 14 residues. This chain's CDR3 is CASSQEASNQPQHF. The CDR3 DNA reads as TGCGCCAGCAGCCAAGAAGCGTCAAATCAGCCCCAGCATTTT.

This clone showed up just a few times. The chain combines TRBV7-6 with TRBJ2-5; 9 bases match TRBD1. V dropped 4 bases and J dropped 5; count of bases not matched to a gene: 11. Germline V lookup: CDR1 SGHVS, CDR2 FNYEAQ. The CDR3 covers 16 residues. The CDR3 spells CASSSGPGQGTETQYF. CDR3 DNA: TGTGCCAGCAGCTCAGGTCCGGGACAGGGTACCGAGACCCAGTACTTC.

This clone was seen a few times. The chain carries TRBV9 and TRBJ1-1; D remains unclear. CDR3 size: 13 residues. The germline gives CDR1 SGDLS, CDR2 YYNGEE. Deletions cut 5 bases from V and 1 base from J, with 9 bases between. In nucleotides, the CDR3 is TGTGCCAGCAGTCGGCAGACGAACACTGAAGCTTTCTTT. Amino acids: CASSRQTNTEAFF.